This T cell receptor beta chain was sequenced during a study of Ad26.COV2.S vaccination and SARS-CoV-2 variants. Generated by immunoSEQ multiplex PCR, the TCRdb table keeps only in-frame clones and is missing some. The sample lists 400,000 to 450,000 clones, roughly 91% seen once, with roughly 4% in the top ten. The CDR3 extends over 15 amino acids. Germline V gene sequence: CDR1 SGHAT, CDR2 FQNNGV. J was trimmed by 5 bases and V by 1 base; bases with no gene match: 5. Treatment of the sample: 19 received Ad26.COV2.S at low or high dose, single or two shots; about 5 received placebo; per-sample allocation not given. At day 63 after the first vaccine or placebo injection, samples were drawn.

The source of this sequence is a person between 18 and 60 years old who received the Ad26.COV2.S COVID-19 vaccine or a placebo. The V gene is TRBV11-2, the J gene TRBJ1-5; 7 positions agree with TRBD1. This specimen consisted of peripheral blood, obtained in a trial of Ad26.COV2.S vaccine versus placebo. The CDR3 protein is CASSLGQGWDQPQHF. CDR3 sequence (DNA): TGTGCCAGCAGCTTAGGACAGGGTTGGGATCAGCCCCAGCATTTT.